The 18 T cell receptor beta chains given below trace back to one sample, sequenced in a study of tumor-infiltrating lymphocytes in primary liver carcinoma. Reverse transcription of about 500 ng total RNA with a constant-region primer produced TCR beta cDNA. Three nested multiplex PCR rounds, a slightly modified ARM-PCR, produced the libraries for TCR beta. Amplification in the first two PCR rounds was performed using TRBV1-TRBV30 forward primers and a C-beta reverse primer for around 10 cycles each. TCRdb called the multiplex PCR reads again in MiXCR, with one record for every CDR3 protein. The data contain 90,000 to 100,000 distinct CDR3 sequences, approximately 68% of them singletons. DNA and RNA were both co-extracted from about 20-30 mg of bulk tissue that had not been sorted. The sample consisted of liver tumor tissue from sampling region 5. This sample's subset: tumor region T5, tumor centre. The receptor source for this set is a woman aged 55-69 years with primary liver carcinoma and hepatitis B virus infection.

A word on this clonotype: It is likely a read error, because the conserved phenylalanine at the end of the CDR3 is missing. This sequence joins TRBV11-1 and TRBJ2-2; TRBD1 might be the D (6 bases). Germline-derived CDR1 and CDR2 are SGHAT and FQDESV (reference sequence). The CDR3 is made up of 17 amino acids. DNA of the CDR3: TGTGTCAGCAGGGGAAGAACGGGATCCGCGAACACCCGGGAGCTGTTTTCT. Translation: CVSRGRTGSANTRELFS.

The chain is built from TRBV28 and TRBJ1-1; no clear D. This CDR3 is 13 amino acids long. Germline V gene data show CDR1 as MDHEN and CDR2 as SYDVKM. The ends were cut back, 5 bases at V and 5 bases at J, with 12 bases in the middle. The CDR3 region has the DNA TGTGCCAGCAGTGTACAAATTGAGACTGAAGCTTTCTTT. The encoded protein is CASSVQIETEAFF.

A word on this clonotype: Its ends do not fully match the called genes, so a read error is possible. The chain recombines TRBV11-1 with TRBJ2-3; TRBD2 agrees at 7 bases. The CDR3 spans 18 residues. Per the germline V gene, CDR1 is SGHAT and CDR2 is FQDESV (reference sequence). The CDR3 DNA is TGTGCCGGCAGCTTAGGCGATCCGGGCGGGAGTGAGCTTGATACGCAGTATTTT. This gives the protein CAGSLGDPGGSELDTQYF.

On this clonotype: The CDR3 end shows no conserved phenylalanine or tryptophan, and so a read error is likely. V gene TRBV11-2 combines with J gene TRBJ2-1, with D unclear. Trimming took off 0 bases at V and 10 bases at J, with 13 bases between the two ends. There are 14 residues in the CDR3. Germline V gene data show CDR1 as SGHAT and CDR2 as FQNNGV. The CDR3 protein is CASSLERTNSEQFS. CDR3 nucleotides: TGTGCCAGCAGCTTAGAACGGACGAACAGCGAGCAGTTCTCC.

Notes on this clonotype: One end of the junction fails to match germline, which may point to a read error. The chain links TRBV11-2 to TRBJ2-6, with D possibly TRBD1 on 5 matching bases. In germline, CDR1 is SGHAT, CDR2 FQNNGV. CDR3 length: 18 residues. CDR3 nucleotide sequence: TGTGCCAGCTGCTTACCCCAGGGTGGTTTGCCTGGGGCCAACGTCCTGACTTTC. This codes for CASCLPQGGLPGANVLTF.

This clonotype appeared a single time. The chain joins TRBV29-1 to TRBJ2-5, with D unclear. This CDR3 has 13 residues. V lost 4 bases, J lost 2 bases, and 11 bases lay in between. Looked up from germline, CDR1 is SQVTM and CDR2 is ANQGSEA. CDR3 amino acids: CSVGSIQQETQYF. In DNA form, the CDR3 reads TGCAGCGTTGGTAGTATCCAGCAAGAGACCCAGTACTTC.

Details on this clonotype: The junction differs from germline at one of its ends, possibly a read error. The genes are TRBV11-2 and TRBJ2-7; 7 bases align to TRBD2. The CDR3 length is 13 residues. The germline CDR1 and CDR2 sequences are SGHAT and FQNNGV. CDR3 in amino acids: CTSSLTGGSEQYF. The CDR3 bases are TGTACCAGCAGCTTAACTGGCGGGAGCGAGCAGTATTTC. The whole variable domain, filled in from reference TRBV11-2 and TRBJ2-7, reads EAGVAQSPRYKIIEKRQSVAFWCNPISGHATLYWYQQILGQGPKLLIQFQNNGVVDDSQLPKDRFSAERLKGVDSTLKIQPAKLEDSAVYLCTSSLTGGSEQYFGPGTRLTVT.

Note on this clonotype: At one end, the junction sequence differs from germline, possibly due to a read error. The V gene is TRBV5-5, the J gene TRBJ1-5; possibly TRBD1 for D (5 bases). Germline values: CDR1 SGHKS, CDR2 YYEKEE (reference sequence). This CDR3 region has 16 residues. The CDR3 sequence is CASSLEVAGGYQLQHF. The CDR3 coding sequence is TGTGCCAGCAGCTTGGAGGTGGCTGGGGGTTATCAGCTCCAGCATTTT.

The chain joins TRBV28 to TRBJ2-5; TRBD2 might be the D (6 bases). Germline loops: CDR1 MDHEN, CDR2 SYDVKM. The CDR3 extends over 17 amino acids. Between the trimmed V and J ends, which lost 5 bases and 5 bases, there was a span of 24 bases. This chain's CDR3 is CASSPWTNGRKSETQYF. The CDR3 nucleotides are TGTGCCAGCAGTCCCTGGACTAACGGAAGAAAATCGGAGACCCAGTACTTC.

As for this clonotype: Just one base apart from a much larger clone, this may be a read error. J is TRBJ2-3 and V is TRBV5-1, with no clear D. The CDR3 runs 15 residues. V was pared by 0 bases and J by 9 bases, with 17 bases between. Looked up from germline, CDR1 is SGHRS and CDR2 is YFSETQ. CDR3 sequence: CASSLERLVLDTQYF. The CDR3 DNA follows: TGCGCCAGCAGCTTGGAGCGCCTAGTTTTGGACACGCAGTATTTT.

Concerning this clonotype itself: Compared with germline, one end of the junction differs, possibly owing to a read error. The chain combines TRBV25-1 with TRBJ1-2; 7 nucleotides agree with TRBD1. The CDR3 extends over 15 amino acids. Germline CDR1 and CDR2: MGHDK and SYGVNS. The CDR3 here is CARSCQGGRNYGYTF. The CDR3, as DNA: TGTGCCCGCAGTTGCCAGGGGGGGAGAAACTATGGATACACCTTC.

Ten or more counts support this clonotype. V gene TRBV29-1 combines with J gene TRBJ1-3; perhaps TRBD1 as D (5 bases). This CDR3 comprises 17 residues. The germline gives CDR1 SQVTM, CDR2 ANQGSEA. V was trimmed by 7 bases and J by 1 base, leaving 23 bases between them. This chain's CDR3 is CSAQRGDRTGSGNTIYF. The CDR3 coding sequence is TGCAGCGCTCAAAGAGGAGACAGAACGGGATCTGGAAACACCATATATTTT.

The chain is built from TRBV9 and TRBJ2-3; 9 positions agree with TRBD2. The CDR3 covers 13 residues. CDR1 and CDR2 from the germline V gene are SGDLS and YYNGEE. J lost 5 bases, V lost 5 bases, and 3 bases had no gene match. The chain's CDR3 is CASSGAGGDTQYF. CDR3 bases: TGTGCCAGCAGTGGAGCGGGAGGAGATACGCAGTATTTT. Filled out from reference TRBV9 and TRBJ2-3, the complete variable domain reads DSGVTQTPKHLITATGQRVTLRCSPRSGDLSVYWYQQSLDQGLQFLIQYYNGEERAKGNILERFSAQQFPDLHSELNLSSLELGDSALYFCASSGAGGDTQYFGPGTRLTVL.

This clonotype was found many times. This chain links TRBV12-3 or TRBV12-4 with TRBJ2-5; D uncertain. The V gene lost 6 bases and the J gene lost 2 bases, with 4 bases spanning the gap. This CDR3 contains 11 residues. CDR3 nucleotides: TGTGCCAGCAGATTTCAAGAGACCCAGTACTTC. Translating gives CASRFQETQYF.

This clonotype was counted a single time. Mismatch with germline at one junction end may stem from a read error. The chain employs TRBV29-1 and TRBJ2-7, with 8 positions matching TRBD1. This CDR3 is built from 13 residues. Germline values: CDR1 SQVTM, CDR2 ANQGSEA. CDR3 nucleotides: TGCAGTGTTGGAGAGGGTGGACAGGGAAGGCAGTACTTC. Translating it yields CSVGEGGQGRQYF.

For this clonotype: At one boundary the junction diverges from the germline segment, which might be a read error. The chain links TRBV12-3 or TRBV12-4 to TRBJ2-1; D gene ambiguous. The CDR3 length is 17 residues. The CDR3 DNA sequence: TGTACCAGCAGTTTCTCGAGCGTGAGGCCCGCCTACAATGAGCAGTTCTTC. It specifies CTSSFSSVRPAYNEQFF.

Concerning this clonotype: An end of the junction does not agree with germline; a read error may underlie this. V is TRBV11-2 and J is TRBJ2-7; a weak D match, TRBD2 (5 bases). The CDR3 has 16 residues. Germline V gives CDR1 SGHAT, CDR2 FQNNGV. The chain's CDR3 is CASSLALGAGGYEQYF. The CDR3 bases are TGTGCCAGTAGCTTAGCGTTGGGAGCAGGAGGCTACGAGCAGTACTTC.

As regards this clonotype: The final CDR3 position lacks the conserved phenylalanine or tryptophan, pointing to a likely read error. No DNA is shown, since the ends of the CDR3 on it are uncertain; the CDR3 is the one TCRdb lists. J is TRBJ2-7 and V is TRBV6-5; the table's D call of TRBD2 was not tested on the DNA. Germline CDR1 is MNHEY and CDR2 is SVGAGI. The CDR3 totals 15 residues, both ends included. The chain's CDR3 is CASRLTSGSIHEQYL.